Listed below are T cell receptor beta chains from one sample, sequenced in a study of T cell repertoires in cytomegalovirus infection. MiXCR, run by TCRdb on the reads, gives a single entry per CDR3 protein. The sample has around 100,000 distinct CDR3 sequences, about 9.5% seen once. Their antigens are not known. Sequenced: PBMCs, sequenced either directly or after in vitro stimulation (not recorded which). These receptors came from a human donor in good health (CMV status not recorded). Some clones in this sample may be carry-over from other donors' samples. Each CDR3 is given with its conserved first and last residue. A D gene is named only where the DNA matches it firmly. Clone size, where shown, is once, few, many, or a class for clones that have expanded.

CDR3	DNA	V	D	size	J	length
CASSPGSSGRSYEQYF	TGTGCCAGCAGCCCCGGGAGTAGCGGGCGCTCCTACGAGCAGTACTTC	TRBV7-3	TRBD2	many	TRBJ2-7	16
CASLVQDRGGEAFF	TGTGCCAGCCTAGTTCAGGACAGGGGGGGAGAAGCTTTCTTT	TRBV7-6	TRBD1	-	TRBJ1-1	14
CASRSGRAEDNEQFF	TGTGCCAGCCGTAGCGGGAGGGCAGAAGACAATGAGCAGTTCTTC	TRBV19	TRBD2	few	TRBJ2-1	15
CASSPTRDTEAFF	TGTGCCAGCAGCCCGACTAGGGACACTGAAGCTTTCTTT	TRBV7-2	-	many	TRBJ1-1	13
CASSPSPGQLNSPLHF	TGTGCCAGCAGTCCTTCCCCGGGACAGCTAAATTCACCCCTCCACTTT	TRBV6-1	TRBD1	many	TRBJ1-6	16
CASSSTGPTSNQPQHF	TGTGCCAGCAGCTCGACAGGACCAACTAGCAATCAGCCCCAGCATTTT	TRBV7-8	-	many	TRBJ1-5	16
CATQGQGDTEAFF	TGTGCCACCCAGGGGCAGGGAGACACTGAAGCTTTCTTT	TRBV7-4	-	few	TRBJ1-1	13
CASSEARGSPLHF	TGTGCCAGCAGTGAAGCTCGCGGTTCACCCCTCCACTTT	TRBV6-1	-	many	TRBJ1-6	13
CASSLKGHEQFF	TGTGCCAGCAGCTTAAAGGGCCATGAGCAGTTCTTC	TRBV7-6	-	few	TRBJ2-1	12
CASSFLGQGKLFF	TGTGCCAGCAGTTTCTTAGGGCAGGGTAAACTGTTTTTT	TRBV6-6	-	-	TRBJ1-4	13
CASRTSGSETQYF	TGTGCCAGCAGGACTAGCGGGAGTGAGACCCAGTACTTC	TRBV5-5	TRBD2	many	TRBJ2-5	13
CSASGLAGLSSYEQYF	TGCAGTGCTTCAGGACTAGCGGGGCTAAGCTCCTACGAGCAGTACTTC	TRBV20-1	TRBD2	-	TRBJ2-7	16
CASSKTLVGGSGYQETQYF	TGTGCCAGTAGTAAAACTTTGGTTGGTGGTAGCGGCTACCAAGAGACCCAGTACTTC	TRBV19	-	few	TRBJ2-5	19
CASSMLGNQPQHF	TGTGCCAGTAGTATGCTAGGGAATCAGCCCCAGCATTTT	TRBV19	-	few	TRBJ1-5	13
CASSLESQGTEAFF	TGTGCCAGCAGTTTAGAATCGCAGGGCACTGAAGCTTTCTTT	TRBV12-3/TRBV12-4	-	many	TRBJ1-1	14
CASSPPGSDTQYF	TGTGCCAGCAGTCCGCCGGGATCAGATACGCAGTATTTT	TRBV12-3/TRBV12-4	-	many	TRBJ2-3	13
CASSLAPGTGHYEQYF	TGTGCCAGCAGCTTAGCTCCCGGGACAGGTCACTACGAGCAGTACTTC	TRBV13	TRBD1	-	TRBJ2-7	16
CATSEPGTANYGYTF	TGTGCCACCAGTGAACCCGGGACAGCTAACTATGGCTACACCTTC	TRBV24-1	TRBD1	many	TRBJ1-2	15
CASSSYGTGAYEQYF	TGTGCCAGCAGCTCTTACGGGACAGGGGCCTACGAGCAGTACTTC	TRBV7-9	TRBD1	many	TRBJ2-7	15
CASSYLGNEQFF	TGTGCCAGCAGCTATCTCGGGAATGAGCAGTTCTTC	TRBV7-6	-	few	TRBJ2-1	12
CASSLVGESPLHF	TGTGCCAGCAGCTTAGTCGGCGAGTCACCCCTCCACTTT	TRBV7-9	-	many	TRBJ1-6	13
CASTSATGNEQFF	TGTGCCAGTACCTCCGCGACAGGGAATGAGCAGTTCTTC	TRBV19	TRBD1	many	TRBJ2-1	13
CASSLASGHTGELFF	TGTGCCAGCAGCTTGGCTAGCGGACACACCGGGGAGCTGTTTTTT	TRBV5-5	TRBD2	many	TRBJ2-2	15
CASSPTSGGYNEQFF	TGTGCCAGCAGTCCGACTAGCGGGGGCTACAATGAGCAGTTCTTC	TRBV28	TRBD2	-	TRBJ2-1	15
CASSPTGIETQYF	TGTGCCAGCAGTCCGACAGGGATAGAGACCCAGTACTTC	TRBV28	TRBD1	few	TRBJ2-5	13
CASSFWVGAAYEQYF	TGTGCCAGCAGCTTTTGGGTGGGCGCGGCCTACGAGCAGTACTTC	TRBV5-6	-	few	TRBJ2-7	15
CSARGPVTSGRNEQFF	TGCAGTGCTAGAGGACCTGTGACTAGCGGGAGAAATGAGCAGTTCTTC	TRBV20-1	TRBD2	few	TRBJ2-1	16
CASSLVSGYEQYF	TGTGCCAGCAGCTTAGTAAGTGGCTACGAGCAGTACTTC	TRBV7-9	-	-	TRBJ2-7	13
CASSPDGTSTDTQYF	TGTGCCAGCAGCCCCGACGGGACTAGCACAGATACGCAGTATTTT	TRBV11-2	-	many	TRBJ2-3	15
CSVPLLASLEQYF	TGCAGTGTCCCCTTACTAGCTTCTCTCGAGCAGTACTTC	TRBV20-1	-	few	TRBJ2-7	13
CASSIDAGTGNSPLHF	TGTGCCAGTAGTATAGACGCCGGGACAGGAAATTCACCCCTCCACTTT	TRBV19	TRBD1	many	TRBJ1-6	16
CSATKGYGNTIYF	TGCAGTGCCACCAAGGGGTACGGAAACACCATATATTTT	TRBV20-1	-	few	TRBJ1-3	13
CASRLAGGPDTQYF	TGTGCCAGCCGACTAGCGGGAGGGCCGGATACGCAGTATTTT	TRBV7-2	TRBD2	many	TRBJ2-3	14
CASSPGLKYNEQFF	TGCGCCAGCAGCCCGGGACTCAAATACAATGAGCAGTTCTTC	TRBV4-1	-	many	TRBJ2-1	14
CASSFYSYNSPLHF	TGTGCCAGCAGTTTTTACTCCTATAATTCACCCCTCCACTTT	TRBV27	-	medium-sized	TRBJ1-6	14
CASSLVETSGKTYEQYF	TGTGCCAGCAGTTTAGTGGAGACTAGCGGGAAAACGTACGAGCAGTACTTC	TRBV12-3/TRBV12-4	TRBD2	many	TRBJ2-7	17
CASSFSGLGAKNMQYF	TGTGCCAGCAGCTTCTCGGGACTGGGAGCCAAAAACATGCAGTATTTT	TRBV7-6	-	once	TRBJ2-3	16
CASSFLNEKLFF	TGTGCCAGCAGTTTCTTGAATGAAAAACTGTTTTTT	TRBV12-3/TRBV12-4	-	-	TRBJ1-4	12
CAIKPAGTSDTGELFF	TGTGCCATCAAACCCGCCGGGACTAGTGACACCGGGGAGCTGTTTTTT	TRBV10-3	TRBD2	few	TRBJ2-2	16
CAIRDLRDLGSYNEQFF	TGTGCCATCAGGGATTTACGGGACCTAGGCTCCTACAATGAGCAGTTCTTC	TRBV10-3	-	-	TRBJ2-1	17
CASGWRESTDTQYF	TGTGCTAGTGGTTGGCGGGAGAGCACAGATACGCAGTATTTT	TRBV12-5	TRBD2	-	TRBJ2-3	14